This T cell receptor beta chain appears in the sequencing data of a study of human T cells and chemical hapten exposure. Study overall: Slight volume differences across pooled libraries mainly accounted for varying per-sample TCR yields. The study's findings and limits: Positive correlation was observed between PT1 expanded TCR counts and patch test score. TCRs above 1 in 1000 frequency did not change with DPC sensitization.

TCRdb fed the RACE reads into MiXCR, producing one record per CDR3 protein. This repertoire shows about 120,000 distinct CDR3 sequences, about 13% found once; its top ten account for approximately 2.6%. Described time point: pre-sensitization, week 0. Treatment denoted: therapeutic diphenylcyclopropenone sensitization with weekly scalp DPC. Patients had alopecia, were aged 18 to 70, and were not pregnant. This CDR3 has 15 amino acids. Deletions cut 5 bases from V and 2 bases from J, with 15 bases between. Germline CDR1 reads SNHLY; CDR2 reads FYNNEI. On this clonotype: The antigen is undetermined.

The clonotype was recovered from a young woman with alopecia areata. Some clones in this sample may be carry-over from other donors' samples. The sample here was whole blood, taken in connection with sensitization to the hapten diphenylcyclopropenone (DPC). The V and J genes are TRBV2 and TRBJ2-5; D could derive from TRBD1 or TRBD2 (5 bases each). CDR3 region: CASSRDGARQETQYF. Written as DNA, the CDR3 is TGTGCCAGCAGTCGGGACGGGGCAAGACAAGAGACCCAGTACTTC.